This is a list of T cell receptor beta chains from one sample in a study of T cell responses to AZD1222 COVID-19 vaccine. TCRdb's copy holds only in-frame clones and misses some; the assay was immunoSEQ multiplex PCR. The repertoire holds 160,000 or so clones, 88% seen once, with more than 5.5% in the top ten. The material was peripheral blood, obtained on day 0 of AZD1222 vaccination. The receptors were gathered from an adult in good health. Both conserved end residues are part of each CDR3. Each record gives: J gene, V gene, clone size, D gene, CDR3 protein, CDR3 DNA. D genes are given only for firm matches. Size is omitted from some rows. Given values are once, few, many or a class for expanded clones.

j_gene: TRBJ1-2; v_gene: TRBV28; abundance: -; d_gene: -; CDR3aa: CASSLPQLQNYGYTF; CDR3nt: TGTGCCAGCAGTTTGCCACAGCTTCAAAACTATGGCTACACCTTC
j_gene: TRBJ1-6; v_gene: TRBV5-5; abundance: -; d_gene: TRBD1; CDR3aa: CASSAGQGNSPLHF; CDR3nt: TGTGCCAGCAGCGCGGGACAGGGAAATTCACCCCTCCACTTT
j_gene: TRBJ1-5; v_gene: TRBV30; abundance: -; d_gene: TRBD1; CDR3aa: CAWSPTGDGQPQHF; CDR3nt: TGTGCCTGGAGTCCGACAGGGGATGGTCAGCCCCAGCATTTT
j_gene: TRBJ1-5; v_gene: TRBV19; abundance: -; d_gene: -; CDR3aa: CASSEGPGQAQHF; CDR3nt: TGTGCCAGTAGTGAGGGGCCCGGCCAGGCCCAGCATTTT
j_gene: TRBJ1-4; v_gene: TRBV7-6; abundance: -; d_gene: -; CDR3aa: CASSPRSGLRGNEKLFF; CDR3nt: TGTGCCAGCAGCCCAAGGTCAGGCCTTAGGGGTAATGAAAAACTGTTTTTT
j_gene: TRBJ2-5; v_gene: TRBV29-1; abundance: -; d_gene: TRBD1; CDR3aa: CSVLWTGEQETQYF; CDR3nt: TGCAGCGTCCTATGGACAGGGGAACAAGAGACCCAGTACTTC
j_gene: TRBJ1-4; v_gene: TRBV12-3/TRBV12-4; abundance: -; d_gene: -; CDR3aa: CASSYLGEKLFF; CDR3nt: TGTGCCAGCAGTTACCTGGGTGAAAAACTGTTTTTT
j_gene: TRBJ1-1; v_gene: TRBV3-1/TRBV3-2; abundance: -; d_gene: TRBD1; CDR3aa: CASSQDSGQGANTEAFF; CDR3nt: TGTGCCAGCAGCCAAGATAGTGGACAGGGGGCGAACACTGAAGCTTTCTTT
j_gene: TRBJ2-7; v_gene: TRBV6-2/TRBV6-3; abundance: -; d_gene: TRBD2; CDR3aa: CASSYSGLAGYEQYF; CDR3nt: TGTGCCAGCAGTTACTCAGGACTAGCGGGCTACGAGCAGTACTTC
j_gene: TRBJ2-1; v_gene: TRBV6-4; abundance: -; d_gene: -; CDR3aa: CASVESAEQFF; CDR3nt: TGTGCCAGCGTGGAGAGTGCTGAGCAGTTCTTC
j_gene: TRBJ2-1; v_gene: TRBV2; abundance: -; d_gene: -; CDR3aa: CASRKVEGRANNEQFF; CDR3nt: TGTGCCAGCAGGAAAGTAGAGGGCAGGGCTAACAATGAGCAGTTCTTC
j_gene: TRBJ1-3; v_gene: TRBV18; abundance: -; d_gene: TRBD1; CDR3aa: CASSLQGDGSGNTIYF; CDR3nt: TGTGCCAGCTCATTACAGGGGGATGGATCTGGAAACACCATATATTTT
j_gene: TRBJ2-1; v_gene: TRBV9; abundance: -; d_gene: -; CDR3aa: CASGGSDEQFF; CDR3nt: TGTGCCAGCGGGGGGAGCGATGAGCAGTTCTTC
j_gene: TRBJ2-2; v_gene: TRBV10-3; abundance: once; d_gene: -; CDR3aa: CAIRDTGELFF; CDR3nt: TGTGCCATCAGAGACACCGGGGAGCTGTTTTTT
j_gene: TRBJ1-2; v_gene: TRBV11-2; abundance: -; d_gene: -; CDR3aa: CASSLSPGINYGYTF; CDR3nt: TGTGCCAGCAGCTTAAGTCCAGGGATTAACTATGGCTACACCTTC
j_gene: TRBJ2-1; v_gene: TRBV14; abundance: -; d_gene: -; CDR3aa: CASSQDNGGLQFF; CDR3nt: TGTGCCAGCAGCCAAGATAACGGGGGCCTTCAGTTCTTC
j_gene: TRBJ1-1; v_gene: TRBV6-5; abundance: -; d_gene: -; CDR3aa: CASSPGVNTEAFF; CDR3nt: TGTGCCAGCAGTCCAGGTGTGAACACTGAAGCTTTCTTT
j_gene: TRBJ1-3; v_gene: TRBV7-2; abundance: once; d_gene: -; CDR3aa: CASSLGASGSSGNTIYF; CDR3nt: TGTGCCAGCAGCTTAGGGGCTTCTGGCAGTTCTGGAAACACCATATATTTT
j_gene: TRBJ1-2; v_gene: TRBV29-1; abundance: once; d_gene: TRBD1; CDR3aa: CSVGVQGAGYGYTF; CDR3nt: TGCAGCGTTGGCGTCCAGGGGGCTGGATATGGCTACACCTTC
j_gene: TRBJ1-1; v_gene: TRBV19; abundance: -; d_gene: -; CDR3aa: CASSIGPGAEAFF; CDR3nt: TGTGCCAGTAGTATAGGCCCAGGGGCTGAAGCTTTCTTT
j_gene: TRBJ2-7; v_gene: TRBV20-1; abundance: once; d_gene: -; CDR3aa: CSASIADSPSYEQYF; CDR3nt: TGCAGTGCCAGTATAGCGGACTCCCCTTCCTACGAGCAGTACTTC
j_gene: TRBJ1-6; v_gene: TRBV7-2; abundance: few; d_gene: -; CDR3aa: CASSQPPGTGDSPLHF; CDR3nt: TGTGCCAGCAGCCAACCTCCGGGGACTGGGGATTCACCCCTCCACTTT
j_gene: TRBJ2-2; v_gene: TRBV9; abundance: -; d_gene: -; CDR3aa: CASSVAVMDGELFF; CDR3nt: TGTGCCAGCAGCGTAGCGGTCATGGACGGGGAGCTGTTTTTT
j_gene: TRBJ1-4; v_gene: TRBV28; abundance: -; d_gene: TRBD1; CDR3aa: CASSFAIRDRVNNEKLFF; CDR3nt: TGTGCCAGCAGTTTCGCGATCCGAGACAGGGTAAATAATGAAAAACTGTTTTTT
j_gene: TRBJ1-5; v_gene: TRBV7-8; abundance: -; d_gene: TRBD1; CDR3aa: CASSSRDRNQPQHF; CDR3nt: TGTGCCAGCAGCTCAAGGGACAGAAATCAGCCCCAGCATTTT
j_gene: TRBJ2-2; v_gene: TRBV16; abundance: -; d_gene: -; CDR3aa: CASSQRQGETGELFF; CDR3nt: TGTGCCAGCAGCCAAAGACAAGGGGAAACCGGGGAGCTGTTTTTT
j_gene: TRBJ1-5; v_gene: TRBV7-7; abundance: -; d_gene: -; CDR3aa: CASSSTRSGPQHF; CDR3nt: TGTGCTAGCAGTTCTACCAGGTCCGGGCCCCAGCATTTT
j_gene: TRBJ1-1; v_gene: TRBV7-3; abundance: -; d_gene: -; CDR3aa: CASSPNPMGPNTEAFF; CDR3nt: TGTGCCAGCAGCCCCAACCCCATGGGACCTAACACTGAAGCTTTCTTT
j_gene: TRBJ2-1; v_gene: TRBV3-1/TRBV3-2; abundance: -; d_gene: TRBD2; CDR3aa: CASSLSAGGPGNEQFF; CDR3nt: TGTGCCAGCAGCCTGTCGGCGGGAGGGCCGGGCAATGAGCAGTTCTTC
j_gene: TRBJ2-2; v_gene: TRBV7-9; abundance: -; d_gene: -; CDR3aa: CASSLWGRNTGELFF; CDR3nt: TGTGCCAGCAGCTTATGGGGGAGGAACACCGGGGAGCTGTTTTTT
j_gene: TRBJ1-2; v_gene: TRBV19; abundance: -; d_gene: TRBD1; CDR3aa: CASKLIRPGQGLTEGYTF; CDR3nt: TGTGCCAGTAAATTAATACGACCGGGACAGGGCCTCACGGAAGGCTACACCTTC
j_gene: TRBJ2-7; v_gene: TRBV9; abundance: -; d_gene: TRBD2; CDR3aa: CASSTGGSIALRHEQYF; CDR3nt: TGTGCCAGCAGCACCGGGGGGAGTATTGCTCTAAGGCACGAGCAGTACTTC
j_gene: TRBJ2-1; v_gene: TRBV6-4; abundance: -; d_gene: TRBD1; CDR3aa: CASSDKGQGDVSEQFF; CDR3nt: TGTGCCAGCAGTGACAAGGGACAGGGTGATGTCAGTGAGCAGTTCTTC
j_gene: TRBJ2-1; v_gene: TRBV10-3; abundance: once; d_gene: TRBD2; CDR3aa: CATARQLAGGPHEQFF; CDR3nt: TGTGCCACCGCCCGGCAACTAGCGGGGGGGCCGCATGAGCAGTTCTTC
j_gene: TRBJ2-6; v_gene: TRBV18; abundance: -; d_gene: -; CDR3aa: CASSPGTPGANVLTF; CDR3nt: TGTGCCAGCTCACCGGGGACACCTGGGGCCAACGTCCTGACTTTC
j_gene: TRBJ1-1; v_gene: TRBV27; abundance: -; d_gene: -; CDR3aa: CASQLGTEAFF; CDR3nt: TGTGCCAGCCAGCTGGGCACTGAAGCTTTCTTT